This T cell receptor beta chain appears in the sequencing data of a study of T cell responses to AZD1222 COVID-19 vaccine. Findings and limits, study-wide: Most donors were white British and more were female, and clonal diversity was possibly underestimated. Spike-specific TCR repertoires showed rising breadth and depth after two AZD1222 doses. Only five to seven individuals given AZD1222 were seropositive at baseline.

This CDR3 comprises 16 residues. V lost 5 bases and J lost 4, with 18 bases in between. Germline V gene lookup returns CDR1 SEHNR and CDR2 FQNEAQ (reference sequence). Concerning this clone itself: Its antigen is unidentified.

Some clones are missing from TCRdb's copy, which holds only in-frame ones; the method was immunoSEQ multiplex PCR. This sample has over 70,000 clones, with 89% found just once. The starting material was peripheral blood, obtained 28 days after the second AZD1222 dose. The sequence derives from an adult who received the AZD1222 COVID-19 vaccine. The genes are TRBV7-9 and TRBJ1-3; a weak D match, TRBD1 (6 bases). The DNA for the CDR3 is TGTGCCAGCAGCCTTTGGGGGGGGGCTGGAGGAAACACCATATATTTT. It codes for CASSLWGGAGGNTIYF.